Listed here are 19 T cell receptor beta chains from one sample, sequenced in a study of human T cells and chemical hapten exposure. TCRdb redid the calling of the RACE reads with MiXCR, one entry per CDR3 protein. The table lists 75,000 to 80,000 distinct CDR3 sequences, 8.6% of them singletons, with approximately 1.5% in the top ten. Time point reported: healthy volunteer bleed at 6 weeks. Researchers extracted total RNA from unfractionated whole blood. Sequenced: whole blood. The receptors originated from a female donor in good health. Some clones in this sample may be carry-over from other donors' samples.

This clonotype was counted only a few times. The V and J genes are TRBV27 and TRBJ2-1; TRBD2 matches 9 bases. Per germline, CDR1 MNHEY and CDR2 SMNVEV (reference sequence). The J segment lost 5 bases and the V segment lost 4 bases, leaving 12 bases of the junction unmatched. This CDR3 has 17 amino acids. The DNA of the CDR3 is TGTGCCAGCAGTTCCCGACTAGCGGCAACCCCTAACAATGAGCAGTTCTTC. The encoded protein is CASSSRLAATPNNEQFF.

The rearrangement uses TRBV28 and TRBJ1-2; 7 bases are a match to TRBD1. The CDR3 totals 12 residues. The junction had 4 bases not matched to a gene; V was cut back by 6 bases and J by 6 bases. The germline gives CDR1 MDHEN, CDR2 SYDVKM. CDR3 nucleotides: TGTGCCAGCAGCCAAACAGGGGATGGCTACACCTTC. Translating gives CASSQTGDGYTF.

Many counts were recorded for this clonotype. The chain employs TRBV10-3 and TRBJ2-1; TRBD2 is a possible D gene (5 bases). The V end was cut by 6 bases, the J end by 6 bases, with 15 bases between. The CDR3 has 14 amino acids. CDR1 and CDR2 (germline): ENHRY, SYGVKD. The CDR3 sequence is CAIRNPGKPNEQFF. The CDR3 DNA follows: TGTGCCATCAGGAACCCGGGAAAACCCAATGAGCAGTTCTTC.

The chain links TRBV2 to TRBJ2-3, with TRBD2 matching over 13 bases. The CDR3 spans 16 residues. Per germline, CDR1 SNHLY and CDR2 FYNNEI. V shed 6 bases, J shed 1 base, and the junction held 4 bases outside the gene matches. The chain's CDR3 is CASRLGLAGGTDTQYF. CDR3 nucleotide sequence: TGTGCCAGCAGGCTAGGACTAGCGGGGGGCACAGATACGCAGTATTTT.

In DNA, the CDR3 is TGCAGTGCAAGACAGGGAGGAGTGAGCAATCAGCCCCAGCATTTT. Its protein is CSARQGGVSNQPQHF. The chain combines TRBV20-1 with TRBJ1-5; 7 positions agree with TRBD1. The V segment lost 6 bases and the J segment 1 base; nucleotides outside the gene matches: 9. The CDR3 sequence is 15 residues long. Germline values: CDR1 DFQATT, CDR2 SNEGSKA (reference sequence).

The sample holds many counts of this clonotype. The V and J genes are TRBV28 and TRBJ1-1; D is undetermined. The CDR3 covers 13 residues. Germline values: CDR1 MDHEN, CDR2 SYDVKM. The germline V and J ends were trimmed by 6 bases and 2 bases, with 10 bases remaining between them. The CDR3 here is CASRLGINTEAFF. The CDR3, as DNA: TGTGCCAGCAGGTTGGGGATAAACACTGAAGCTTTCTTT.

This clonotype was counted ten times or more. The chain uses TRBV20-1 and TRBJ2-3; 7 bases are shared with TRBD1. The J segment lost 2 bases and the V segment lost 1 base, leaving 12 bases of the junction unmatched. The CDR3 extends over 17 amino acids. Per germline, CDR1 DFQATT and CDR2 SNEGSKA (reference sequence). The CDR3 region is CSARASGQTPYTDTQYF. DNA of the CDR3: TGCAGTGCTAGAGCCTCGGGACAGACTCCCTACACAGATACGCAGTATTTT.

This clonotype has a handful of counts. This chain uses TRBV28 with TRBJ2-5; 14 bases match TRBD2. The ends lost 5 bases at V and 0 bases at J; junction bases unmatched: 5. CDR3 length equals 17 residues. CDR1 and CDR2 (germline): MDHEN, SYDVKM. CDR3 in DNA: TGTGCCAGCAGTCGACTAGCGGGGGGGGGGGACCAAGAGACCCAGTACTTC. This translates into CASSRLAGGGDQETQYF.

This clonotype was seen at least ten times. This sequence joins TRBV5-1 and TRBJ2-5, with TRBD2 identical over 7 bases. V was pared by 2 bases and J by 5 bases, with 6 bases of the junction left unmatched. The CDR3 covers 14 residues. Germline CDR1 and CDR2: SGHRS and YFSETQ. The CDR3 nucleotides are TGCGCCAGCAGCTTCAGGGAGGGCCAGGAGACCCAGTACTTC. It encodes CASSFREGQETQYF. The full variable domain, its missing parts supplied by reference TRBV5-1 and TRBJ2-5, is KAGVTQTPRYLIKTRGQQVTLSCSPISGHRSVSWYQQTPGQGLQFLFEYFSETQRNKGNFPGRFSGRQFSNSRSEMNVSTLELGDSALYLCASSFREGQETQYFGPGTRLLVL.

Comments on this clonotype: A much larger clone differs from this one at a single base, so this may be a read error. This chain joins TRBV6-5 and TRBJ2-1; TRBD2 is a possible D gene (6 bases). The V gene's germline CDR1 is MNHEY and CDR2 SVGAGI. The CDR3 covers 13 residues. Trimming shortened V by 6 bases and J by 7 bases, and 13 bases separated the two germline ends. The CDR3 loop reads CASSAQEGNEQFF. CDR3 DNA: TGTGCCAGCAGCGCCCAGGAGGGTAATGAGCAGTTCTTC.

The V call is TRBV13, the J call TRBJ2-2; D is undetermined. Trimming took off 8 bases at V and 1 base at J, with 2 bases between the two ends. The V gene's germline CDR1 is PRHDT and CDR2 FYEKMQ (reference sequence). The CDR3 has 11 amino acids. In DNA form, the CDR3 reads TGTGCCAGCGGGAACACCGGGGAGCTGTTTTTT. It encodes CASGNTGELFF.

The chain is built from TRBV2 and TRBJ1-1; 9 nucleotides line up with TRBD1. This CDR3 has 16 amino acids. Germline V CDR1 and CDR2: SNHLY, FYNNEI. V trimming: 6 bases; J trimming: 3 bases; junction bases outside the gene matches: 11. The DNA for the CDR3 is TGTGCCAGCAGAGAACCGGGACAGGGAAGGGACACTGAAGCTTTCTTT. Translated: CASREPGQGRDTEAFF.

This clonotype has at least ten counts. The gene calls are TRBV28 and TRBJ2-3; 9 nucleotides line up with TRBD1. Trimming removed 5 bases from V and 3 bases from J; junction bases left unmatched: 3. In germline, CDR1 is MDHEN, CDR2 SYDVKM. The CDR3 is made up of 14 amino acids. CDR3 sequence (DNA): TGTGCCAGCAGTACGGGACAGGGAACAGATACGCAGTATTTT. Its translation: CASSTGQGTDTQYF. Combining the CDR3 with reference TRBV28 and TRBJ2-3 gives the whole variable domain DVKVTQSSRYLVKRTGEKVFLECVQDMDHENMFWYRQDPGLGLRLIYFSYDVKMKEKGDIPEGYSVSREKKERFSLILESASTNQTSMYLCASSTGQGTDTQYFGPGTRLTVL.

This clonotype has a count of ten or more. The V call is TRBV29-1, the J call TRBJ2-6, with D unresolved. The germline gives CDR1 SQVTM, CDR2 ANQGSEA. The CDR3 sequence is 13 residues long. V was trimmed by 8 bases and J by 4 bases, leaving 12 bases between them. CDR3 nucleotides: TGCAGCATTCTAAAATGGGGGGCCAACGTCCTGACTTTC. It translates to CSILKWGANVLTF.

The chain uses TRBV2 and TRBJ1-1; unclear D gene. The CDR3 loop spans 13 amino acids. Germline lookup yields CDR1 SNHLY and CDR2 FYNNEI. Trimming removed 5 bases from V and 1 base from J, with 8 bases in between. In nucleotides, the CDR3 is TGTGCCAGCAGTCGAGAGACGAACACTGAAGCTTTCTTT. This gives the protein CASSRETNTEAFF.

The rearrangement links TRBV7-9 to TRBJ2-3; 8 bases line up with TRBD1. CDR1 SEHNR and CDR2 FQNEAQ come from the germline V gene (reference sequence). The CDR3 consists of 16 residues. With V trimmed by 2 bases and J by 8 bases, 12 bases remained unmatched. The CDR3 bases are TGTGCCAGCAGCTTACAGGGGGCCGTTGGTATAGTTACGCAGTATTTT. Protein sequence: CASSLQGAVGIVTQYF.

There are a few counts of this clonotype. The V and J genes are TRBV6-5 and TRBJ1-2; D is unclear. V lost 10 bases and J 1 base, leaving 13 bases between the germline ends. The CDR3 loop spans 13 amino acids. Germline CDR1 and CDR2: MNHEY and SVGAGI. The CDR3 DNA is TGTGCCACGGCACCAGTGTTTAACTATGGCTACACCTTC. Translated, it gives CATAPVFNYGYTF.

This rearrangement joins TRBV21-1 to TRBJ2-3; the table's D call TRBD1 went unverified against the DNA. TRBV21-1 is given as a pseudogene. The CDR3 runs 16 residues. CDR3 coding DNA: TGTGCCAGCAGCATCCGGAAGACAGGGGCTGGAAATACGCAGTATTTT. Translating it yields CASSIRKTGAGNTQYF.

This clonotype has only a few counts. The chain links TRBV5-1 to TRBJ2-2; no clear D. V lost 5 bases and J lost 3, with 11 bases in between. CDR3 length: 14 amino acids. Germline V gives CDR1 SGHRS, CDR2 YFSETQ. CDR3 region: CASSSTGDTGELFF. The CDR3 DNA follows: TGCGCCAGCAGTTCTACCGGAGACACCGGGGAGCTGTTTTTT.